The sequence of this T cell receptor (beta chain) was determined in a study of long-term antiretroviral therapy in people with HIV. General study points: An increase in diversity followed ART, yet levels stayed below transplant donor controls.

A word on this clone: What it binds is not known.

With survey level as its setting, the immunoSEQ assay was v3.0. Clones were read by immunoSEQ multiplex PCR, and TCRdb kept only the in-frame ones, dropping some. In the table there are roughly 20,000 clones, over 75% of which are singletons. Trimming pared 1 base from V and 1 base from J, leaving 5 bases between. The CDR3 extends over 13 amino acids. Germline lookup yields CDR1 SGHNT and CDR2 YENEEA. This chain uses TRBV11-3 with TRBJ2-7; the D is unclear. Sequenced here: unsorted PBMCs, sampled at the start of antiretroviral therapy, before treatment. This TCR derives from a woman aged 40 to 50 with HIV. The CDR3 DNA reads TGTGCCAGCAGCTTAGGACCGTCCTACGAGCAGTACTTC. Translating it yields CASSLGPSYEQYF.